By share, the clone carrying this TCR beta chain ranks as medium-sized. The record originates from a study of graft-versus-host responses after intestinal transplantation. Assay: immunoSEQ multiplex PCR; the TCRdb copy retains only in-frame clones and omits some. The sample carries about 12,000 clones, 35% recorded once. Germline CDR1 reads SEHNR; CDR2 reads FQNEAQ (reference sequence). V lost 5 bases and J lost 3, with 8 bases in between. This CDR3 is 12 amino acids long. Irradiated, violet-dye-labeled stimulator cells, around 200,000 in number, were plated with around 200,000 CFSE-labeled responder cells. Points from the study as a whole: Recipient-marrow GvH clones were detected, some having first appeared in ileum or blood.

V and J are TRBV7-9 and TRBJ2-7; D not certain. Sequenced here: alloreactive CD8+ T cells from a mixed lymphocyte reaction culture, sampled before intestinal transplant. Subset here: CFSE-low proliferating T cells sorted from approximately 6-day pre-transplant mixed lymphocyte reaction (GvH or HvG direction). The clonotype originates from a human patient who received an intestinal transplant. The CDR3 bases are TGTGCCAGCAGCACCTACAGCTACGAGCAGTACTTC. Translated, it gives CASSTYSYEQYF.